This TCR beta chain originates from a study of OX40 agonist ivuxolimab in advanced cancers. V lost 4 bases to trimming and J lost 8 bases; unmatched junction nucleotides: 5. Germline V gene data show CDR1 as SGHTA and CDR2 as FQGNSA. The CDR3 is made up of 13 amino acids. Data came from immunoSEQ multiplex PCR; TCRdb stores just in-frame clones and leaves some out. The sample yields tens of thousands of clones, around nine tenths seen once. The J gene is TRBJ1-2, the V gene TRBV7-2; 9 bases fit TRBD1. This material consisted of CD4+ or CD8+ T cells sorted from blood, taken in a trial of the OX40 agonist ivuxolimab. The TCR comes from an adult with an advanced solid tumor such as melanoma, head and neck, liver or kidney cancer. CDR3 region: CASSSGQGGGYTF. CDR3 coding DNA: TGTGCCAGCAGCTCGGGACAGGGAGGAGGCTACACCTTC.